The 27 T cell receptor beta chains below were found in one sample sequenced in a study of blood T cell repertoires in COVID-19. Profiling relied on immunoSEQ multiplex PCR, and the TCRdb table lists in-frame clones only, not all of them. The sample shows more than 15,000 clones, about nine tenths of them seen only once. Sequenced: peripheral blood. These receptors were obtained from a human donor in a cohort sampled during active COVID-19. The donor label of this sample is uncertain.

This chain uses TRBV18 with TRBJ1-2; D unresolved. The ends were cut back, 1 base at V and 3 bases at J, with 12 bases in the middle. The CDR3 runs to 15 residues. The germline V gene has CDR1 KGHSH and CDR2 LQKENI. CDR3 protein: CASSPRLGEDYGYTF. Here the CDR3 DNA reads TGTGCCAGCTCACCACGACTGGGAGAGGACTATGGCTACACCTTC.

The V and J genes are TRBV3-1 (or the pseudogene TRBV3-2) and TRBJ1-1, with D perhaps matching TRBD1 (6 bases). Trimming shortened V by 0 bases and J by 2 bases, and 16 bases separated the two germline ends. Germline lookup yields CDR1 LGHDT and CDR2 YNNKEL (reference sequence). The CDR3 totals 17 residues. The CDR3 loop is CASSQDRVRGKNTEAFF. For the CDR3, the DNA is TGTGCCAGCAGCCAAGATCGGGTCAGGGGTAAAAACACTGAAGCTTTCTTT.

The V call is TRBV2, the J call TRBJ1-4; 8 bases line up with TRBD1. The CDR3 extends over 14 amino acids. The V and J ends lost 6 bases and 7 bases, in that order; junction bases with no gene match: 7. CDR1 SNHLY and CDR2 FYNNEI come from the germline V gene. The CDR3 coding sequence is TGTGCCAGCAGGGACAGGGTTGGAAGTGAAAAACTGTTTTTT. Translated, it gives CASRDRVGSEKLFF. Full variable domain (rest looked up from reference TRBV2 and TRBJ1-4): EPEVTQTPSHQVTQMGQEVILRCVPISNHLYFYWYRQILGQKVEFLVSFYNNEISEKSEIFDDQFSVERPDGSNFTLKIRSTKLEDSAMYFCASRDRVGSEKLFFGSGTQLSVL.

The CDR3 DNA reads TGTGCCAGCAGTGACGTGACAGGGAATTCACCCCTCCACTTT. It yields the protein CASSDVTGNSPLHF. The rearrangement joins TRBV6-4 to TRBJ1-6, with 7 bases identical to TRBD1. Germline trimming cut 2 bases from V and 7 bases from J; bases unmatched to any gene: 2. There are 14 residues in the CDR3. Germline V gene data show CDR1 as MRHNA and CDR2 as SNTAGT.

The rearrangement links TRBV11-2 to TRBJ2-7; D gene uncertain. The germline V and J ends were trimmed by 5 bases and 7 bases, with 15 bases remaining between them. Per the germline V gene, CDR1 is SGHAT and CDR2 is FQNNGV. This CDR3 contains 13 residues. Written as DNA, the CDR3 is TGTGCCAGCAGCCCCGGGTATACTGGGGAGCAGTACTTC. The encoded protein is CASSPGYTGEQYF.

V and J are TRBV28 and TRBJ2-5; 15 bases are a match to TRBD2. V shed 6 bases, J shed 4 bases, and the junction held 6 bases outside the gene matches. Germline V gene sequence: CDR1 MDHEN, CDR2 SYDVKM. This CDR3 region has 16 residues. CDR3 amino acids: CASSRPGLAGGETQYF. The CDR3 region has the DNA TGTGCCAGCAGCCGTCCGGGACTAGCGGGAGGAGAGACCCAGTACTTC.

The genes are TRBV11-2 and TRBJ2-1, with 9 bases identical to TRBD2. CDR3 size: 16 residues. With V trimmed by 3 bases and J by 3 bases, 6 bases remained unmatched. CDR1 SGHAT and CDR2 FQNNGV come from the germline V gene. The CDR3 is CASSFRSGGIYNEQFF. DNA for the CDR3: TGTGCCAGCAGCTTCCGGAGCGGGGGGATCTACAATGAGCAGTTCTTC.

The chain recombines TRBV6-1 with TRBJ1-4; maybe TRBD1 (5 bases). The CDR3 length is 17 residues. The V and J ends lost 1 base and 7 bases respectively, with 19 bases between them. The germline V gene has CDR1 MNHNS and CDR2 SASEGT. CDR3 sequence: CASSEGGGRIVSEKLFF. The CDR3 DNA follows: TGTGCCAGCAGTGAAGGCGGGGGTCGGATCGTCAGTGAAAAACTGTTTTTT.

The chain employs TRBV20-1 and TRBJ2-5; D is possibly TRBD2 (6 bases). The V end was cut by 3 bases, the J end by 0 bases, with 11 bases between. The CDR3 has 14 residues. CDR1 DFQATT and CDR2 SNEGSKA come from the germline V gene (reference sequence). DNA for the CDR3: TGCAGTGCTAGTGCCGCGGGGCACCAAGAGACCCAGTACTTC. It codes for CSASAAGHQETQYF.

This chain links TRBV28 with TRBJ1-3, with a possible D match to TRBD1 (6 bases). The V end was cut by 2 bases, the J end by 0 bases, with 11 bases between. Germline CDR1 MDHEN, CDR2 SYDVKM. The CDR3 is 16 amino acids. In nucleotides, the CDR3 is TGTGCCAGCAGTTTAAAACAGGGTGTCTCTGGAAACACCATATATTTT. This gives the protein CASSLKQGVSGNTIYF.

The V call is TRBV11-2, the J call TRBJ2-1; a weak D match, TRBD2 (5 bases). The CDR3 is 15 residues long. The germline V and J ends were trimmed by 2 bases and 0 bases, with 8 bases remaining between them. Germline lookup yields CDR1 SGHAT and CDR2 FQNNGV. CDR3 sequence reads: CASSLSRGSYNEQFF. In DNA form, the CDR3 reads TGTGCCAGCAGCTTAAGCCGGGGCTCCTACAATGAGCAGTTCTTC.

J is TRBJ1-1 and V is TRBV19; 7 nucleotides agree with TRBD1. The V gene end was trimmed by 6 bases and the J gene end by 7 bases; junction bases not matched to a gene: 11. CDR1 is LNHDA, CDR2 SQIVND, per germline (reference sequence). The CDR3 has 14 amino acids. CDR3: CASRKESGQLEAFF. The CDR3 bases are TGTGCCAGTAGAAAGGAGTCGGGACAGCTTGAAGCTTTCTTT. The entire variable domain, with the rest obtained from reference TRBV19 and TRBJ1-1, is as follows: DGGITQSPKYLFRKEGQNVTLSCEQNLNHDAMYWYRQDPGQGLRLIYYSQIVNDFQKGDIAEGYSVSREKKESFPLTVTSAQKNPTAFYLCASRKESGQLEAFFGQGTRLTVV.

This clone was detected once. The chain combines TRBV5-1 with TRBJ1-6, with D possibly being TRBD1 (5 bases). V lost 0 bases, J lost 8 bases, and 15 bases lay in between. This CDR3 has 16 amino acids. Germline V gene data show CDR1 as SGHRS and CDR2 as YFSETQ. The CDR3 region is CASSLAGSGRHSPLHF. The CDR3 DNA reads TGCGCCAGCAGCTTGGCAGGGTCTGGCAGACATTCACCCCTCCACTTT. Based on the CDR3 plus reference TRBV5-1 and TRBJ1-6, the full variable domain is KAGVTQTPRYLIKTRGQQVTLSCSPISGHRSVSWYQQTPGQGLQFLFEYFSETQRNKGNFPGRFSGRQFSNSRSEMNVSTLELGDSALYLCASSLAGSGRHSPLHFGNGTRLTVT.

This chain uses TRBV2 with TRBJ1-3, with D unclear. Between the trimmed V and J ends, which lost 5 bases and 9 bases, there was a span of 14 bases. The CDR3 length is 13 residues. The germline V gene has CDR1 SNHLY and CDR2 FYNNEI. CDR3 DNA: TGTGCCAGCAGTCCGACTGCCGCCACCACCATATATTTT. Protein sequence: CASSPTAATTIYF.

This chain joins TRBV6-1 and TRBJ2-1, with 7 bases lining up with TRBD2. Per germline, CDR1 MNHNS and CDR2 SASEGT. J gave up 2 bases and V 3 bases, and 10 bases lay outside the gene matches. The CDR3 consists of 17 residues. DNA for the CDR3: TGTGCCAGCAGTGAGCTCCTCGCCGCGGGGGCCTACAATGAGCAGTTCTTC. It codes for CASSELLAAGAYNEQFF.

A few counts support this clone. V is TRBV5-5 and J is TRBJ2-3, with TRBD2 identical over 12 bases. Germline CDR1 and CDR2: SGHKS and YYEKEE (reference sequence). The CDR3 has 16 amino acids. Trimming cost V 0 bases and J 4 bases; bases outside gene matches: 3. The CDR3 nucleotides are TGTGCCAGCAGCTTGGAGCTAGCGGGAGGGTCAGATACGCAGTATTTT. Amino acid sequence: CASSLELAGGSDTQYF.

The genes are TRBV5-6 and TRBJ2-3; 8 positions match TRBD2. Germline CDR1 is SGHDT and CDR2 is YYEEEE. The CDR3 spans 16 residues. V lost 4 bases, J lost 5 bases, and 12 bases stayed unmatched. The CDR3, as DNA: TGTGCCAGCAGCCCCATTGGCGGGGGGCGAGGAGATACGCAGTATTTT. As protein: CASSPIGGGRGDTQYF.

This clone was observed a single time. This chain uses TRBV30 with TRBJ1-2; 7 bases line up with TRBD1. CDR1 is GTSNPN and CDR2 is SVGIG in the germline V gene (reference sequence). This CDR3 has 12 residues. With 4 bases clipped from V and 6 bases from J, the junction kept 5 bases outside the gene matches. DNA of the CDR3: TGTGCCTGGAACAGGGGAAAGGATGGCTACACCTTC. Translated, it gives CAWNRGKDGYTF.

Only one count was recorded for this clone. The CDR3 DNA reads as TGTGCCAGCAGCGCGGACAGTTTGAACACTGAAGCTTTCTTT. Its protein is CASSADSLNTEAFF. V and J are TRBV6-5 and TRBJ1-1, with D perhaps matching TRBD1 (6 bases). CDR3 length: 14 residues. Deletions cut 6 bases from V and 0 bases from J, with 11 bases between. Germline V CDR1 and CDR2: MNHEY, SVGAGI.

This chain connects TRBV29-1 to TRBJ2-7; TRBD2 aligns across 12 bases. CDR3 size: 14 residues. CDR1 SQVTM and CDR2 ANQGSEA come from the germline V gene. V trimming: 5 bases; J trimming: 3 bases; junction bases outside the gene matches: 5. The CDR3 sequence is CSVSSGRAYYEQYF. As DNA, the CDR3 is TGCAGCGTTTCTAGCGGGAGGGCCTACTACGAGCAGTACTTC.

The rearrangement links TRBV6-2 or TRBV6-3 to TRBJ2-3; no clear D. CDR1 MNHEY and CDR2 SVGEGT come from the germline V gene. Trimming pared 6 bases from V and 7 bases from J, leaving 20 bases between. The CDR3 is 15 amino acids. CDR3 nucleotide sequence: TGTGCCAGCAGCCGCCCGGTATGGTCAATAAATACGCAGTATTTT. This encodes CASSRPVWSINTQYF.

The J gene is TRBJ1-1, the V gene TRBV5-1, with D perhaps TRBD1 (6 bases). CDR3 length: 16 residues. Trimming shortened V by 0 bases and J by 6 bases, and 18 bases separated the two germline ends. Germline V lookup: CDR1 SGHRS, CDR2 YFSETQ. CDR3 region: CASSLAVAGATSEAFF. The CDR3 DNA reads TGCGCCAGCAGCTTGGCCGTCGCGGGGGCCACCTCTGAAGCTTTCTTT.

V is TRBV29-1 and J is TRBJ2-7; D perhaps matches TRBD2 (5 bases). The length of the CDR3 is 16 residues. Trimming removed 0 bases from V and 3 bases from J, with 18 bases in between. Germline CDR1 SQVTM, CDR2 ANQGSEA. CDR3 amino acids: CSVEDRRVEGVYEQYF. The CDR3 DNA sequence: TGCAGCGTTGAAGATCGAAGGGTAGAGGGAGTCTACGAGCAGTACTTC.

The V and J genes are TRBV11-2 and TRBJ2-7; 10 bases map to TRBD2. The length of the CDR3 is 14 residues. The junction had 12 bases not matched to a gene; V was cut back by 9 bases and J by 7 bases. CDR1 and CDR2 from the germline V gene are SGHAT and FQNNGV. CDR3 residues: CASSRLAGFGEQYF. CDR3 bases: TGTGCCAGTTCTAGACTAGCGGGTTTTGGAGAGCAGTACTTC.

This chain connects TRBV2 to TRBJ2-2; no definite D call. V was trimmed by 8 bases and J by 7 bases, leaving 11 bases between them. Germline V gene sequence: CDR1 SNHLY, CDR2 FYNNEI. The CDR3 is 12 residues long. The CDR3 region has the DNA TGTGCCAGCTCTACCTCTGGCGGGGAGCTGTTTTTT. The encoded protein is CASSTSGGELFF.

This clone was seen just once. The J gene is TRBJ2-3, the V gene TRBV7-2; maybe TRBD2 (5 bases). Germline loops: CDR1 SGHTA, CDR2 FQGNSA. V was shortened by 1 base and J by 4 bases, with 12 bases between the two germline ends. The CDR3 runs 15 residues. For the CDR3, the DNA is TGTGCCAGCAGCTTAGGAAACGGGAAGGCAGATACGCAGTATTTT. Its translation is CASSLGNGKADTQYF.

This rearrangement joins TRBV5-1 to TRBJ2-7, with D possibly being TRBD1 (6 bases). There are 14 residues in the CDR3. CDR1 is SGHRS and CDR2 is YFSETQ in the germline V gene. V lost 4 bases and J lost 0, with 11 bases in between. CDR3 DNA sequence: TGCGCCAGCAGCACGCGACAGGCCTCCTACGAGCAGTACTTC. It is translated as CASSTRQASYEQYF.